The present TCR beta chain was sequenced within a study of response to subunit inactivated influenza vaccine. This clonotype has more than one count but fewer than ten. This CDR3 has 11 amino acids. Germline V CDR1 and CDR2: DFQATT, SNEGSKA (reference sequence). V was pared by 7 bases and J by 6 bases, with 12 bases between. TCRdb used MiXCR to reprocess the RT-PCR reads, holding one entry per CDR3 protein. The sample records hundreds of thousands of distinct CDR3 sequences, over 9.5% being singletons. The J gene is TRBJ1-2, the V gene TRBV20-1, with D possibly matching TRBD1 (5 bases). The specimen was PBMCs from blood, collected roughly 47 days after vaccination. The receptor was derived from a man aged 45 to 65 who received an inactivated influenza vaccine. CDR3 region: CSVQRGDGYTF. The CDR3 bases are TGCAGTGTTCAAAGGGGCGATGGCTACACCTTC.